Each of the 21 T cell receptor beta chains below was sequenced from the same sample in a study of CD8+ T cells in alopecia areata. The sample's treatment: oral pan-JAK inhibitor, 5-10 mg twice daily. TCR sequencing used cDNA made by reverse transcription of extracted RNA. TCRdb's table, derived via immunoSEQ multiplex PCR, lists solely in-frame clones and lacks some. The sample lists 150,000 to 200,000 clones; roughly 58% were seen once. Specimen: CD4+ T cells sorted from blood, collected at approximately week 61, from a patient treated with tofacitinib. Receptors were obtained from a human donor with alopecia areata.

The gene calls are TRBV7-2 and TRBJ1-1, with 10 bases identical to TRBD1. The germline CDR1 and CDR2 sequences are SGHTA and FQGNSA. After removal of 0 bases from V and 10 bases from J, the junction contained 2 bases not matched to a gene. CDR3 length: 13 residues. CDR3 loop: CASSLARTGGAFF. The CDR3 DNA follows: TGTGCCAGCAGCTTAGCGCGGACAGGGGGAGCTTTCTTT. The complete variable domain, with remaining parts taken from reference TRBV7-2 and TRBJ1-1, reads GAGVSQSPSNKVTEKGKDVELRCDPISGHTALYWYRQSLGQGLEFLIYFQGNSAPDKSGLPSDRFSAERTGGSVSTLTIQRTQQEDSAVYLCASSLARTGGAFFGQGTRLTVV.

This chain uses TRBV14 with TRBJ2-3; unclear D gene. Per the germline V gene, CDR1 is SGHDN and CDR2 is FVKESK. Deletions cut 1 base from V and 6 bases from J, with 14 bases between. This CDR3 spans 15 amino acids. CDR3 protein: CASSQAVGMHDTQYF. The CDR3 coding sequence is TGTGCCAGCAGCCAAGCGGTAGGGATGCACGATACGCAGTATTTT.

CDR3 amino acids: CASSLFEGTEAFF. CDR3 coding DNA: TGTGCCAGCAGCTTATTCGAGGGCACTGAAGCTTTCTTT. The chain links TRBV7-2 to TRBJ1-1, with unresolved D. The CDR3 sequence is 13 residues long. Germline assignment: CDR1 SGHTA and CDR2 FQGNSA. V was shortened by 2 bases and J by 4 bases, with 8 bases between the two germline ends.

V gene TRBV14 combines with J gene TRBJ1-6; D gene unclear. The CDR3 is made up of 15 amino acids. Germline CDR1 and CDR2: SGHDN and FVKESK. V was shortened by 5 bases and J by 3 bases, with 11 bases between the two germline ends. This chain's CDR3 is CASSFSRGYNSPLHF. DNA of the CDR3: TGTGCCAGCAGCTTCAGCCGGGGCTATAATTCACCCCTCCACTTT.

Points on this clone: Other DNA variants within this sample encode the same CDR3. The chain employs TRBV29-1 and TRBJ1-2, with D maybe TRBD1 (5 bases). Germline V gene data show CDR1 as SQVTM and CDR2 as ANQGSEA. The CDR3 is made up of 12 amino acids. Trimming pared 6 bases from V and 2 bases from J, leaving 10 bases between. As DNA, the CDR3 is TGCAGCGTCCCGGGACGGAACTATGGCTACACCTTC. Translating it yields CSVPGRNYGYTF.

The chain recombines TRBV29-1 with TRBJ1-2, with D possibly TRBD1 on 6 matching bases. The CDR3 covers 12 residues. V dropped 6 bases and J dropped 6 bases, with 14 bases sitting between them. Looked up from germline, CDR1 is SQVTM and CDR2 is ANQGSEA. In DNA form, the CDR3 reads TGCAGCGTCCGGGAAGGGGGAGATGGCTACACCTTC. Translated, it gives CSVREGGDGYTF. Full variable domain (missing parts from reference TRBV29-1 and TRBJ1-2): SAVISQKPSRDICQRGTSLTIQCQVDSQVTMMFWYRQQPGQSLTLIATANQGSEATYESGFVIDKFPISRPNLTFSTLTVSNMSPEDSSIYLCSVREGGDGYTFGSGTRLTVV.

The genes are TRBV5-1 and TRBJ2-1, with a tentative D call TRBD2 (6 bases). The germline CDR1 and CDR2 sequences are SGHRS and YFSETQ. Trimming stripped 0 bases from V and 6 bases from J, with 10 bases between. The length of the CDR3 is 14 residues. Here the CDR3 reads CASSLATSTNEQFF. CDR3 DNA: TGCGCCAGCAGCTTGGCTACTAGCACCAATGAGCAGTTCTTC.

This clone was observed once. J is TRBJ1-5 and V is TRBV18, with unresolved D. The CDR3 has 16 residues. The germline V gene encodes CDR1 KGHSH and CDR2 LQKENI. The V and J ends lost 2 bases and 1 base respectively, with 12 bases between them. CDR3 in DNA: TGTGCCAGCTCACCAACAACCCCGGACAGCAATCAGCCCCAGCATTTT. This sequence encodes CASSPTTPDSNQPQHF. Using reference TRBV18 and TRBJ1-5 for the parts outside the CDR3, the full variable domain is NAGVMQNPRHLVRRRGQEARLRCSPMKGHSHVYWYRQLPEEGLKFMVYLQKENIIDESGMPKERFSAEFPKEGPSILRIQQVVRGDSAAYFCASSPTTPDSNQPQHFGDGTRLSIL.

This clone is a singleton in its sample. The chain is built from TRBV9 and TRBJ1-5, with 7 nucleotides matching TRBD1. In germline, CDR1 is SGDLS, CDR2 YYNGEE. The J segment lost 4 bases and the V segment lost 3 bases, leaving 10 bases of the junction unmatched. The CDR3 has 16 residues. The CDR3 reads CASSARRQGLNQPQHF. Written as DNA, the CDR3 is TGTGCCAGCAGCGCCCGTCGACAGGGCCTAAATCAGCCCCAGCATTTT.

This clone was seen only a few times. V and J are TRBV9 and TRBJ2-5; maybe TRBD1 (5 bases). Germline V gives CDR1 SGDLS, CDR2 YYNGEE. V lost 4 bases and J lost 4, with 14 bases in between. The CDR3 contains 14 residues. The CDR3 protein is CASSRTQGTETQYF. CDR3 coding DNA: TGTGCCAGCAGCCGAACCCAGGGTACAGAGACCCAGTACTTC.

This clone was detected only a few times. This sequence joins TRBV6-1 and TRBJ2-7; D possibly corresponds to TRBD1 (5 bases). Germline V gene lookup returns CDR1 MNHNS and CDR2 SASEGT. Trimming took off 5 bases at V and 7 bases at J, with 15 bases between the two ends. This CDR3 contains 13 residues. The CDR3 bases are TGTGCCAGCAGTAGACAGAGCCCCGGGGAGCAGTACTTC. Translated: CASSRQSPGEQYF.

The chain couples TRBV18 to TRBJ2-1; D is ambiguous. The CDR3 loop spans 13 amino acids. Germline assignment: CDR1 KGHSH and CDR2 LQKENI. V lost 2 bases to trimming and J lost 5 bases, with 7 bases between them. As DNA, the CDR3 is TGTGCCAGCTCACCAGGGCAGAACAATGAGCAGTTCTTC. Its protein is CASSPGQNNEQFF.

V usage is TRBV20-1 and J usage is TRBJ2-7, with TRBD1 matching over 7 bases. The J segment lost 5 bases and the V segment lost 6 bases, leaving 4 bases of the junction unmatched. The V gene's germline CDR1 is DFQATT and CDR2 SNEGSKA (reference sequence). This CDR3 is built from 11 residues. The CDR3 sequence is CSAMTGNEQYF. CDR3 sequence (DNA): TGCAGTGCCATGACAGGGAACGAGCAGTACTTC.

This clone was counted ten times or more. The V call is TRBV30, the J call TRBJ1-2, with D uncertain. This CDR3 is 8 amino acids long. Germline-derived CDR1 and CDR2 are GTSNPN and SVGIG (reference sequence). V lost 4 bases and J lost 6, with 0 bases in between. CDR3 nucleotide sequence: TGTGCCTGGAATGGCTACACCTTC. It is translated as CAWNGYTF.

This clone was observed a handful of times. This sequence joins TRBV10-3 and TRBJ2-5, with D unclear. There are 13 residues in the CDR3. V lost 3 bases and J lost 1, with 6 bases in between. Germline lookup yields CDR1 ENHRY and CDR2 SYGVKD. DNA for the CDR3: TGTGCCATCAGTGACGGAGTCCAAGAGACCCAGTACTTC. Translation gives CAISDGVQETQYF.

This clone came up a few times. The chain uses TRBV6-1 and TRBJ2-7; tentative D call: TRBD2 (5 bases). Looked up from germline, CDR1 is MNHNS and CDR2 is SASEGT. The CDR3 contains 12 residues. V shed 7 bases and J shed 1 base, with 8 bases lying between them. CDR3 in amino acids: CASIGLSYEQYF. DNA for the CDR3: TGTGCCAGCATCGGACTTTCCTACGAGCAGTACTTC.

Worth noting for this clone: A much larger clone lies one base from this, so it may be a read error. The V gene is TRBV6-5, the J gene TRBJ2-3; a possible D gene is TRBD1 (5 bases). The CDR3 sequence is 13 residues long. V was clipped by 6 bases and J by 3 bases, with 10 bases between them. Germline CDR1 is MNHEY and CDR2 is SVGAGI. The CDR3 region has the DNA TGTGCCAGCAGATACACAGGAACAGATACGCAGTATTTT. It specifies CASRYTGTDTQYF.

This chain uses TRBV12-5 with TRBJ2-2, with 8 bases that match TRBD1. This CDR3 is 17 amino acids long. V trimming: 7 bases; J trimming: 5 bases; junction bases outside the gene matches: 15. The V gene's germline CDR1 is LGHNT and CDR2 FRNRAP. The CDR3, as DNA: TGTGCTAGTGCCAGGCTCCCCTCGACAGGGGTTACCGGGGAGCTGTTTTTT. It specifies CASARLPSTGVTGELFF.

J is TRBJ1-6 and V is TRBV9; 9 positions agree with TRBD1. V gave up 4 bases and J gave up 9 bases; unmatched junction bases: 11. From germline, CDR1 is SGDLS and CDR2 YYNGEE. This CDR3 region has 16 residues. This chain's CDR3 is CASSPWDRDLGSPLHF. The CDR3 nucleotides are TGTGCCAGCAGCCCTTGGGACAGGGATCTAGGTTCACCCCTCCACTTT. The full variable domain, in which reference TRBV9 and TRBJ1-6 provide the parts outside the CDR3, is DSGVTQTPKHLITATGQRVTLRCSPRSGDLSVYWYQQSLDQGLQFLIQYYNGEERAKGNILERFSAQQFPDLHSELNLSSLELGDSALYFCASSPWDRDLGSPLHFGNGTRLTVT.

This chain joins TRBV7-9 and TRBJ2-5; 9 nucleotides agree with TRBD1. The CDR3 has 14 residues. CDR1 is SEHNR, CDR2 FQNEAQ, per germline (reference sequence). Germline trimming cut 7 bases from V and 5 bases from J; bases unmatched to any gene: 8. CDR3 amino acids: CASTPWGTGETQYF. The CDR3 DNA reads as TGTGCCAGCACGCCTTGGGGGACAGGGGAGACCCAGTACTTC.

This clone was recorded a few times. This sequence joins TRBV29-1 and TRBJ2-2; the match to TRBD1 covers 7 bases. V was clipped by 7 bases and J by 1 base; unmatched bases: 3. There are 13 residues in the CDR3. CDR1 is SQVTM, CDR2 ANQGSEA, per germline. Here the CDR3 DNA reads TGCAGCGGGGGACAGCAGAACACCGGGGAGCTGTTTTTT. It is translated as CSGGQQNTGELFF.